This is a list of T cell receptor beta chains from one sample in a study of monozygotic twins with inflammatory bowel disease. For each CDR3 protein, TCRdb gives one entry from its re-call of the 5' RACE reads, without DNA. Here the sample table reports hundreds of thousands of distinct CDR3 sequences. Sequencing was performed on blood. These TCRs come from a human donor with ulcerative colitis or Crohn's disease, or a healthy co-twin of an affected twin (not recorded which). Each CDR3 is given with its conserved first and last residue.

TRBJ2-1 TRBV27 CASSLFVGGRLYNEQFF
TRBJ2-5 TRBV15 CATVGQYQETQYF
TRBJ1-2 TRBV12-3/TRBV12-4 CASRAGGTNYGYTF
TRBJ2-1 TRBV6-1 CASSEQQPYNEQFF
TRBJ2-7 TRBV28 CASSGGPQLSYEQYF
TRBJ2-2 TRBV7-6 CASSLAPGLENTGELFF
TRBJ2-3 TRBV14 CASSRALEGDTQYF
TRBJ2-3 TRBV2 CASSEAPTKGTDTQYF
TRBJ2-1 TRBV14 CASSQEAVSSYNEQFF
TRBJ1-4 TRBV7-2 CASSAQGEKLFF
TRBJ1-5 TRBV12-3/TRBV12-4 CASSIGVSSNQPQHF
TRBJ2-5 TRBV20-1 CSAEGTGYQETQYF
TRBJ2-1 TRBV6-1 CATGLAATSYNEQFF
TRBJ2-1 TRBV5-5 CASSPGGLNNEQFF
TRBJ1-5 TRBV19 CASSIWGNGNQPQHF
TRBJ2-5 TRBV5-6 CASSLVAVETQYF
TRBJ1-1 TRBV5-1 CASSSTLMTDEAFF
TRBJ2-5 TRBV4-2 CASSRSRRGQETQYF
TRBJ2-7 TRBV5-1 CASSLGGTSAYEQYF
TRBJ2-5 TRBV20-1 CSARLAQETQYF
TRBJ1-1 TRBV6-6 CASSYWENTEVFF
TRBJ1-2 TRBV7-9 CASSLDRRFYGYTF
TRBJ2-7 TRBV5-1 CASSSSQRTYEQYF
TRBJ2-1 TRBV7-2 CASSFPSGRGEQFF
TRBJ2-2 TRBV28 CASSLPGGASSGELFF
TRBJ1-6 TRBV7-2 CASSSSQGNNSPLHF
TRBJ2-5 TRBV7-3 CASSSGLAGEETQYF
TRBJ2-3 TRBV7-9 CASSSGDLGTDTQYF
TRBJ1-2 TRBV27 CASSSPGQGGDYGYTF
TRBJ2-3 TRBV20-1 CSAGTSGKSDTQYF
TRBJ1-2 TRBV3-1 CASSRAFQEDGYTF